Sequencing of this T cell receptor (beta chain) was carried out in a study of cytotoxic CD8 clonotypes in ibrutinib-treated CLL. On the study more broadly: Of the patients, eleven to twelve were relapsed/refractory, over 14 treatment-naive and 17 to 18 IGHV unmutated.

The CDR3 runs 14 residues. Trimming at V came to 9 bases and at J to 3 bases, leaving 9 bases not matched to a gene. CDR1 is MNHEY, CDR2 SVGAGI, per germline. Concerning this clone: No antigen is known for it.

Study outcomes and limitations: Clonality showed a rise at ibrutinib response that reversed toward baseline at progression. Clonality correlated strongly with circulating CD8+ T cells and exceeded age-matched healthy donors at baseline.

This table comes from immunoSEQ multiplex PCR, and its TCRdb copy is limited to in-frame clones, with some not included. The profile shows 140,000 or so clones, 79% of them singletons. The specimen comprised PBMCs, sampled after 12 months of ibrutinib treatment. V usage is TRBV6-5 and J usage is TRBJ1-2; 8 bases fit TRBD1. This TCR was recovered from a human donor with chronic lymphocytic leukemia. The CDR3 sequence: CASTRTGNYYGYTF. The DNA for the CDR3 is TGTGCCAGTACTAGGACAGGGAATTACTATGGCTACACCTTC.